The 9 T cell receptor beta chains presented below share a single source sample, sequenced in a study of circulating and synovial CD4+ cells in juvenile arthritis. This table comes from immunoSEQ multiplex PCR, and its TCRdb copy is limited to in-frame clones, with some not included. The table records 39,000 or so clones, over 85% of them present only once. Sequencing used CD4+ T cells from blood. These receptors were taken from a human donor with juvenile idiopathic arthritis.

The rearrangement links TRBV7-9 to TRBJ2-1; 10 bases map to TRBD1. Germline lookup yields CDR1 SEHNR and CDR2 FQNEAQ (reference sequence). V was pared by 5 bases and J by 8 bases, with 9 bases of the junction left unmatched. There are 15 residues in the CDR3. The CDR3 loop reads CASSRRTGGWDEQFF. For the CDR3, the DNA is TGTGCCAGCAGCCGAAGGACAGGGGGGTGGGATGAGCAGTTCTTC.

This clone was found a few times. The chain links TRBV4-2 to TRBJ1-5, with unresolved D. V was pared by 3 bases and J by 2 bases, with 29 bases between. Germline-derived CDR1 and CDR2 are LGHNA and YNFKEQ. The CDR3 is made up of 21 amino acids. As DNA, the CDR3 is TGTGCCAGCAGCCATTCTCAGGCAACGGGAAGCGGGCTATCGGGCAATCAGCCCCAGCATTTT. It is translated as CASSHSQATGSGLSGNQPQHF.

The gene calls are TRBV30 and TRBJ1-5, with D tentatively TRBD1 (6 bases). CDR3 length equals 14 residues. The germline V and J ends were trimmed by 7 bases and 3 bases, with 16 bases remaining between them. Germline assignment: CDR1 GTSNPN and CDR2 SVGIG (reference sequence). This CDR3 is CAYSWGGLNQPQHF. CDR3 DNA sequence: TGTGCCTACTCATGGGGGGGCCTCAATCAGCCCCAGCATTTT. The entire variable domain, with the rest obtained from reference TRBV30 and TRBJ1-5, is as follows: SQTIHQWPATLVQPVGSPLSLECTVEGTSNPNLYWYRQAAGRGLQLLFYSVGIGQISSEVPQNLSASRPQDRQFILSSKKLLLSDSGFYLCAYSWGGLNQPQHFGDGTRLSIL.

The V call is TRBV28, the J call TRBJ2-5; TRBD2 agrees at 12 bases. The germline CDR1 and CDR2 sequences are MDHEN and SYDVKM. This CDR3 is built from 14 residues. Trimming cost V 10 bases and J 5 bases; bases outside gene matches: 8. The CDR3 spells CATRLAGAVETQYF. DNA of the CDR3: TGTGCCACTCGACTAGCGGGGGCCGTGGAGACCCAGTACTTC.

The rearrangement joins TRBV7-2 to TRBJ2-1; no definite D call. Germline loops: CDR1 SGHTA, CDR2 FQGNSA. With 1 base removed from V and 5 bases from J, the gap between germline ends came to 15 bases. CDR3 length: 16 amino acids. In DNA, the CDR3 is TGTGCCAGCAGCTTAGGCTTGGCTAGTGGAAACAATGAGCAGTTCTTC. Amino acid sequence: CASSLGLASGNNEQFF.

The chain has TRBV7-2 and TRBJ1-6; no firm D call. Germline CDR1 is SGHTA and CDR2 is FQGNSA. The CDR3 has 16 amino acids. Trimming took off 4 bases at V and 5 bases at J, with 15 bases between the two ends. For the CDR3, the DNA is TGTGCCAGCAGCTCCCTGGGGAGCGCTAATAATTCACCCCTCCACTTT. Its protein product is CASSSLGSANNSPLHF.

CDR3 sequence reads: CASSLYSVFRLLAGSYEQYF. For the CDR3, the DNA is TGTGCCAGCAGCTTATATTCCGTGTTCAGGTTACTAGCGGGATCCTACGAGCAGTACTTC. This chain links TRBV11-3 with TRBJ2-7; 10 bases map to TRBD2. V lost 2 bases, J lost 1 base, and 17 bases stayed unmatched. Looked up from germline, CDR1 is SGHNT and CDR2 is YENEEA. There are 20 residues in the CDR3.

This chain connects TRBV7-2 to TRBJ2-7; D is uncertain. Trimming left V 3 bases short and J 3 bases short, with 6 bases between. This CDR3 spans 12 amino acids. Germline lookup yields CDR1 SGHTA and CDR2 FQGNSA. The CDR3 region is CASSFQDYEQYF. CDR3 nucleotide sequence: TGTGCCAGCAGCTTTCAGGACTACGAGCAGTACTTC.

The chain has TRBV7-2 and TRBJ1-2, with D possibly being TRBD1 (5 bases). CDR3 length: 14 amino acids. The V end lost 2 bases, the J end lost 7 bases, and 14 bases lay between the germline ends. Germline loops: CDR1 SGHTA, CDR2 FQGNSA. The CDR3 protein is CASSLKQQAIGYTF. For the CDR3, the DNA is TGTGCCAGCAGCTTAAAACAACAGGCAATTGGCTACACCTTC.